The next 22 T cell receptor beta chains were all read from a single sample in a study of OX40 agonist ivuxolimab in advanced cancers. Here immunoSEQ multiplex PCR was the method, and the copy in TCRdb shows in-frame clones only, minus some. The sample includes tens of thousands of clones, almost 85% seen only once; the top ten take around 9.5%. The source was CD4+ or CD8+ T cells sorted from blood, collected in a trial of the OX40 agonist ivuxolimab. These TCRs come from an adult with an advanced solid tumor such as melanoma, head and neck, liver or kidney cancer.

The chain has TRBV4-3 and TRBJ2-5, with unresolved D. This CDR3 has 14 amino acids. V lost 3 bases and J lost 5, with 13 bases in between. From germline, CDR1 is LGHNA and CDR2 YSLEER. As DNA, the CDR3 is TGCGCCAGCAGCCAGCAACGCTTCGGGGAGACCCAGTACTTC. Amino acids: CASSQQRFGETQYF.

This chain joins TRBV6-5 and TRBJ1-2, with 7 bases aligning to TRBD1. V lost 6 bases, J lost 4 bases, and 8 bases stayed unmatched. Germline V gene data show CDR1 as MNHEY and CDR2 as SVGAGI. The CDR3 totals 14 residues. The CDR3 coding sequence is TGTGCCAGCAGGGACTCAGGGGGGGCCTATGGCTACACCTTC. Residues: CASRDSGGAYGYTF.

This clone was seen a single time. The rearrangement joins TRBV28 to TRBJ1-4; D not resolved. V was trimmed by 7 bases and J by 0 bases, leaving 6 bases between them. The CDR3 has 13 amino acids. Germline CDR1 reads MDHEN; CDR2 reads SYDVKM. The CDR3 sequence is CASTRATNEKLFF. Written as DNA, the CDR3 is TGTGCCAGCACGAGAGCAACTAATGAAAAACTGTTTTTT.

V gene TRBV25-1 combines with J gene TRBJ1-2; TRBD1 might be the D (5 bases). Trimming took off 7 bases at V and 4 bases at J, with 7 bases between the two ends. The germline V gene has CDR1 MGHDK and CDR2 SYGVNS. The CDR3 sequence is 11 residues long. The DNA for the CDR3 is TGTGCCAGCACAGACAGCTATGGCTACACCTTC. Protein product: CASTDSYGYTF.

This clone was seen more than once but under ten times. The chain has TRBV5-6 and TRBJ1-6; D gene unclear. Trimming shortened V by 1 base and J by 14 bases, and 10 bases separated the two germline ends. Germline-derived CDR1 and CDR2 are SGHDT and YYEEEE. The CDR3 extends over 12 amino acids. The CDR3 here is CASSLQRKTLHF. CDR3 DNA sequence: TGTGCCAGCAGCTTGCAGCGCAAAACCCTCCACTTT.

The chain links TRBV7-9 to TRBJ1-2; the D gene is possibly TRBD1 (6 bases). V lost 0 bases, J lost 8 bases, and 13 bases lay in between. The CDR3 has 14 amino acids. Germline-derived CDR1 and CDR2 are SEHNR and FQNEAQ (reference sequence). CDR3 sequence: CASSLATVDSGYTF. The DNA of the CDR3 is TGTGCCAGCAGCTTAGCGACAGTGGACAGCGGCTACACCTTC.

The sample holds a few counts of this clone. The chain joins TRBV9 to TRBJ1-1; maybe TRBD1 (5 bases). CDR1 is SGDLS and CDR2 is YYNGEE in the germline V gene. V lost 4 bases and J 5 bases, leaving 18 bases between the germline ends. The CDR3 covers 15 residues. The CDR3 sequence: CASSISGTADTEAFF. As DNA, the CDR3 is TGTGCCAGCAGCATAAGCGGGACGGCTGATACTGAAGCTTTCTTT.

This clone was observed a single time. The chain carries TRBV5-1 and TRBJ2-2; D might be TRBD1 or TRBD2, each matching 5 bases. The germline gives CDR1 SGHRS, CDR2 YFSETQ. The germline V and J ends were trimmed by 10 bases and 4 bases, with 11 bases remaining between them. The length of the CDR3 is 12 residues. The CDR3 DNA follows: TGCGCCTCCCTCGGGGCCACCGGGGAGCTGTTTTTT. Its protein product is CASLGATGELFF.

The chain recombines TRBV2 with TRBJ2-5, with unresolved D. Germline V gene data show CDR1 as SNHLY and CDR2 as FYNNEI. The V gene lost 0 bases and the J gene lost 11 bases, with 10 bases spanning the gap. The CDR3 sequence is 12 residues long. As DNA, the CDR3 is TGTGCCAGCAGTGAAGCGGTTTTGGAGCAGTACTTC. Protein product: CASSEAVLEQYF.

The rearrangement joins TRBV19 to TRBJ1-4, with D perhaps matching TRBD1 (5 bases). V lost 7 bases, J lost 6 bases, and 18 bases lay in between. The CDR3 runs to 15 residues. Germline-derived CDR1 and CDR2 are LNHDA and SQIVND (reference sequence). The CDR3 sequence is CASIGSGPGYEKLFF. CDR3 DNA: TGTGCCAGTATAGGGTCGGGACCGGGCTATGAAAAACTGTTTTTT.

This clone turned up a few times. The chain combines TRBV6-5 with TRBJ1-1; D ambiguous. Germline V lookup: CDR1 MNHEY, CDR2 SVGAGI. The CDR3 has 14 residues. Trimming took off 2 bases at V and 4 bases at J, with 11 bases between the two ends. For the CDR3, the DNA is TGTGCCAGCAGTTACCAACCAGACGGCACTGAAGCTTTCTTT. As protein: CASSYQPDGTEAFF.

The J gene is TRBJ1-4, the V gene TRBV5-1; D may be TRBD1 (5 bases). This CDR3 region has 18 residues. Per germline, CDR1 SGHRS and CDR2 YFSETQ. V was shortened by 4 bases and J by 1 base, with 20 bases between the two germline ends. CDR3 loop: CASSPDPGGGVTNEKLFF. DNA for the CDR3: TGCGCCAGCAGCCCCGACCCTGGGGGAGGGGTAACTAATGAAAAACTGTTTTTT.

The chain employs TRBV4-3 and TRBJ2-5, with 9 bases fitting TRBD2. The ends lost 0 bases at V and 5 bases at J; junction bases unmatched: 7. The CDR3 length is 16 residues. Germline V gene sequence: CDR1 LGHNA, CDR2 YSLEER. The CDR3 sequence: CASSQDILAGRETQYF. CDR3 sequence (DNA): TGCGCCAGCAGCCAAGATATCCTAGCGGGGCGGGAGACCCAGTACTTC.

V and J are TRBV2 and TRBJ2-3; D ambiguous. V shed 8 bases and J shed 0 bases, with 9 bases lying between them. The CDR3 spans 13 residues. Per the germline V gene, CDR1 is SNHLY and CDR2 is FYNNEI. This CDR3 reads CASSPTSTDTQYF. Written as DNA, the CDR3 is TGTGCCAGCTCACCTACTAGCACAGATACGCAGTATTTT.

V gene TRBV4-3 combines with J gene TRBJ1-2, with 7 bases matching TRBD1. The CDR3 covers 13 residues. The V gene end was trimmed by 0 bases and the J gene end by 5 bases; junction bases not matched to a gene: 0. Germline CDR1 and CDR2: LGHNA and YSLEER. The CDR3 region is CASSQEQGYGYTF. Written as DNA, the CDR3 is TGCGCCAGCAGCCAAGAACAGGGGTATGGCTACACCTTC.

The rearrangement joins TRBV4-3 to TRBJ2-3, with 8 bases lining up with TRBD2. In germline, CDR1 is LGHNA, CDR2 YSLEER. The CDR3 is 16 residues long. V dropped 1 base and J dropped 3; count of bases not matched to a gene: 6. This CDR3 reads CASSQVAGGRTDTQYF. The CDR3 DNA sequence: TGCGCCAGCAGCCAAGTGGCGGGGGGTCGTACAGATACGCAGTATTTT.

The CDR3 DNA reads TGTGCCAGCACTGTGGCAGATTCCTACGAGCAGTACTTC. As protein: CASTVADSYEQYF. The chain links TRBV2 to TRBJ2-7; the D is unclear. Germline CDR1 reads SNHLY; CDR2 reads FYNNEI. This CDR3 is 13 amino acids long. Trimming pared 7 bases from V and 1 base from J, leaving 11 bases between.

The gene calls are TRBV7-2 and TRBJ2-3; the match to TRBD2 covers 8 bases. The V gene's germline CDR1 is SGHTA and CDR2 FQGNSA. V lost 4 bases to trimming and J lost 2 bases; unmatched junction nucleotides: 11. The CDR3 is made up of 17 amino acids. The CDR3 coding sequence is TGTGCCAGCAGCTCCCTGAGCGGGAGAGGATACACAGATACGCAGTATTTT. It encodes CASSSLSGRGYTDTQYF.

The genes are TRBV19 and TRBJ1-1; maybe TRBD1 (5 bases). The V gene's germline CDR1 is LNHDA and CDR2 SQIVND (reference sequence). The length of the CDR3 is 15 residues. V lost 7 bases and J lost 0, with 15 bases in between. The CDR3 bases are TGTGCCAGTAAACTCGGGGCCAGGGTGAACACTGAAGCTTTCTTT. It codes for CASKLGARVNTEAFF.

The rearrangement uses TRBV9 and TRBJ2-7, with D hard to call. Germline V gives CDR1 SGDLS, CDR2 YYNGEE. The CDR3 totals 14 residues. Trimming took 5 bases from V and 2 from J, leaving 14 bases between them. The CDR3 bases are TGTGCCAGCAGTCGGCAATCAAATCCCTACGAGCAGTACTTC. It specifies CASSRQSNPYEQYF.

This chain connects TRBV7-9 to TRBJ1-2; possibly TRBD1 for D (5 bases). The CDR3 contains 15 residues. Germline V gene lookup returns CDR1 SEHNR and CDR2 FQNEAQ (reference sequence). V was shortened by 4 bases and J by 3 bases, with 15 bases between the two germline ends. DNA of the CDR3: TGTGCCAGCAGCTCCTTGACCGGGACGGACTATGGCTACACCTTC. Translated: CASSSLTGTDYGYTF.

This clone came up a few times. The V gene is TRBV10-3, the J gene TRBJ2-1; D assignment may be TRBD1 or TRBD2 (6 bases each). CDR1 and CDR2 (germline): ENHRY, SYGVKD. Trimming stripped 7 bases from V and 4 bases from J, with 11 bases between. The CDR3 has 13 amino acids. The CDR3 reads CAIKGGGYNEQFF. The DNA for the CDR3 is TGTGCCATCAAAGGGGGAGGATACAATGAGCAGTTCTTC.